The 22 T cell receptor beta chains below come from one sample, sequenced in a study of blood T cell repertoires in COVID-19. Assay: immunoSEQ multiplex PCR; the TCRdb copy retains only in-frame clones and omits some. The data contain about 160,000 clones, more than 85% of them singletons. The sample was PBMCs or T cells enriched from blood (not recorded which). All receptors derive from a woman aged 45 to 65 who had recovered from COVID-19.

This chain uses TRBV30 with TRBJ2-1, with D possibly matching TRBD2 (6 bases). CDR3 length: 13 amino acids. The V gene lost 1 base and the J gene lost 7 bases, with 11 bases spanning the gap. The V gene's germline CDR1 is GTSNPN and CDR2 SVGIG (reference sequence). CDR3 nucleotides: TGTGCCTGGAGTGCCTATAGCGGAAATGAGCAGTTCTTC. Protein: CAWSAYSGNEQFF.

This clone came up a few times. The chain carries TRBV13 and TRBJ2-1, with D unclear. The V end was cut by 5 bases, the J end by 4 bases, with 15 bases between. The CDR3 has 15 amino acids. From germline, CDR1 is PRHDT and CDR2 FYEKMQ (reference sequence). This CDR3 is CASSPDSKIYNEQFF. The CDR3 region has the DNA TGTGCCAGCAGCCCTGACTCTAAAATTTACAATGAGCAGTTCTTC. Supplemented by reference TRBV13 and TRBJ2-1, the full variable domain reads AAGVIQSPRHLIKEKRETATLKCYPIPRHDTVYWYQQGPGQDPQFLISFYEKMQSDKGSIPDRFSAQQFSDYHSELNMSSLELGDSALYFCASSPDSKIYNEQFFGPGTRLTVL.

The chain employs TRBV7-9 and TRBJ2-3, with 7 bases identical to TRBD2. After removal of 1 base from V and 4 bases from J, the junction contained 2 bases not matched to a gene. The CDR3 sequence is 14 residues long. Germline V gene sequence: CDR1 SEHNR, CDR2 FQNEAQ (reference sequence). CDR3 loop: CASSLGGSSDTQYF. The DNA of the CDR3 is TGTGCCAGCAGCTTAGGCGGGAGCTCAGATACGCAGTATTTT.

The CDR3 coding sequence is TGTGCTAGTGGCCCGGGACAGGGCACTATTAATGAGCAGTTCTTC. Translating it yields CASGPGQGTINEQFF. This rearrangement joins TRBV12-5 to TRBJ2-1; 9 bases line up with TRBD1. Germline CDR1 and CDR2: LGHNT and FRNRAP. V was pared by 6 bases and J by 7 bases, with 10 bases of the junction left unmatched. This CDR3 is built from 15 residues.

The rearrangement uses TRBV2 and TRBJ2-5, with TRBD1 as a possible D gene (8 bases). The germline V gene encodes CDR1 SNHLY and CDR2 FYNNEI. The CDR3 covers 13 residues. Between the trimmed V and J ends, which lost 4 bases and 9 bases, there was a span of 15 bases. The CDR3 sequence: CASSGQGTTAQYF. The CDR3 nucleotides read TGTGCCAGCAGTGGACAGGGGACTACGGCCCAGTACTTC.

The chain uses TRBV5-1 and TRBJ2-2, with D uncertain. The CDR3 runs 14 residues. CDR1 is SGHRS and CDR2 is YFSETQ in the germline V gene. Deletions cut 0 bases from V and 4 bases from J, with 7 bases between. CDR3 region: CASSLEAATGELFF. In DNA form, the CDR3 reads TGCGCCAGCAGCTTGGAGGCGGCCACCGGGGAGCTGTTTTTT.

This clone has more than one count but fewer than ten. In nucleotides, the CDR3 is TGTGCCAGCAGACTCCGGGACAGGAACACTGAAGCTTTCTTT. Translation gives CASRLRDRNTEAFF. This sequence joins TRBV5-4 and TRBJ1-1; 7 nucleotides match TRBD1. The CDR3 has 14 amino acids. Germline loops: CDR1 SGHNT, CDR2 YYREEE (reference sequence). J was trimmed by 1 base and V by 5 bases; bases with no gene match: 5.

The rearrangement uses TRBV7-9 and TRBJ2-2; a weak D match, TRBD1 (5 bases). This CDR3 comprises 15 residues. V was cut by 1 base and J by 1 base, with 7 bases left in between. CDR1 SEHNR and CDR2 FQNEAQ come from the germline V gene (reference sequence). CDR3 region: CASSLVTGNTGELFF. The CDR3, as DNA: TGTGCCAGCAGCTTAGTAACAGGGAACACCGGGGAGCTGTTTTTT.

This clone has a single count. The CDR3 nucleotides read TGTGCCACCAGCAGAGGTCGAGTTACGGGAAACACCATATATTTT. Its protein product is CATSRGRVTGNTIYF. This chain links TRBV15 with TRBJ1-3; D gene unclear. The V gene lost 1 base and the J gene lost 4 bases, with 11 bases spanning the gap. CDR1 is LNHNV, CDR2 YYDKDF, per germline (reference sequence). The CDR3 loop spans 15 amino acids.

The chain has TRBV10-3 and TRBJ2-1; 9 nucleotides align to TRBD1. The CDR3 covers 13 residues. CDR1 is ENHRY and CDR2 is SYGVKD in the germline V gene. V was clipped by 6 bases and J by 10 bases; unmatched bases: 7. The CDR3 loop is CAISLGTGREQFF. The DNA of the CDR3 is TGTGCCATCAGCCTCGGGACAGGGCGCGAGCAGTTCTTC.

This chain joins TRBV12-3 or TRBV12-4 and TRBJ1-3; 7 bases are a match to TRBD1. The CDR3 contains 13 residues. J was trimmed by 6 bases and V by 3 bases; bases with no gene match: 2. CDR3 sequence (DNA): TGTGCCAGCAGTTTCGACAGGGCAAACACCATATATTTT. As protein: CASSFDRANTIYF.

The chain links TRBV29-1 to TRBJ2-7; 7 bases fit TRBD1. Germline values: CDR1 SQVTM, CDR2 ANQGSEA. The CDR3 is 12 residues long. After removal of 4 bases from V and 4 bases from J, the junction contained 4 bases not matched to a gene. CDR3 DNA sequence: TGCAGCGTTGGGGACAGCTTTTACGAGCAGTACTTC. Its translation is CSVGDSFYEQYF.

The chain joins TRBV5-4 to TRBJ2-1; 7 bases are shared with TRBD2. The CDR3 extends over 16 amino acids. The germline V gene has CDR1 SGHNT and CDR2 YYREEE (reference sequence). The trim removed 0 bases at V and 6 bases at J, leaving 9 bases unmatched. The DNA for the CDR3 is TGTGCCAGCAGCTTGGTTGCGGGAGTTACCTCCAATGAGCAGTTCTTC. Translation gives CASSLVAGVTSNEQFF.

The chain joins TRBV7-9 to TRBJ2-7, with TRBD1 identical over 7 bases. Per the germline V gene, CDR1 is SEHNR and CDR2 is FQNEAQ (reference sequence). J lost 2 bases, V lost 5 bases, and 9 bases had no gene match. The CDR3 sequence is 15 residues long. CDR3 amino acids: CASSPRQGFTYEQYF. As DNA, the CDR3 is TGTGCCAGCAGCCCAAGACAGGGCTTCACCTACGAGCAGTACTTC.

The chain recombines TRBV4-3 with TRBJ1-5; 8 bases fit TRBD1. The CDR3 contains 16 residues. The V gene's germline CDR1 is LGHNA and CDR2 YSLEER. V gave up 0 bases and J gave up 9 bases; unmatched junction bases: 10. The CDR3 DNA is TGCGCCAGCAGCCAAGATCGGACAGGGCCAATTTCGCCCCAGCATTTT. It specifies CASSQDRTGPISPQHF.

The chain carries TRBV6-5 and TRBJ1-1; TRBD1 matches 7 bases. Germline V gene lookup returns CDR1 MNHEY and CDR2 SVGAGI. V lost 7 bases, J lost 7 bases, and 9 bases stayed unmatched. The CDR3 has 13 amino acids. CDR3 amino acids: CASNRDSHGEAFF. The DNA for the CDR3 is TGTGCCAGCAATCGGGACAGCCACGGTGAAGCTTTCTTT.

The chain combines TRBV19 with TRBJ1-1; D not resolved. This CDR3 has 13 amino acids. Germline-derived CDR1 and CDR2 are LNHDA and SQIVND (reference sequence). V was pared by 4 bases and J by 6 bases, with 12 bases between. CDR3 sequence reads: CASSTELSSEAFF. The CDR3 DNA is TGTGCCAGTAGTACAGAATTAAGCTCTGAAGCTTTCTTT.

The genes are TRBV11-2 and TRBJ2-1; 9 bases are a match to TRBD2. The CDR3 has 15 residues. The J segment lost 7 bases and the V segment lost 1 base, leaving 5 bases of the junction unmatched. The germline gives CDR1 SGHAT, CDR2 FQNNGV. CDR3 nucleotide sequence: TGTGCCAGCAGCTTAGCCGGGACTAGCAGTAATGAGCAGTTCTTC. It specifies CASSLAGTSSNEQFF.

The V call is TRBV7-9, the J call TRBJ2-1; 9 bases align to TRBD1. This CDR3 has 16 amino acids. Per germline, CDR1 SEHNR and CDR2 FQNEAQ (reference sequence). V was clipped by 6 bases and J by 5 bases; unmatched bases: 11. The CDR3 here is CASRSPWRTGDNEQFF. The DNA for the CDR3 is TGTGCCAGCAGGTCGCCCTGGAGGACAGGGGACAATGAGCAGTTCTTC.

V gene TRBV15 combines with J gene TRBJ2-4; D unresolved. In germline, CDR1 is LNHNV, CDR2 YYDKDF (reference sequence). Between the trimmed V and J ends, which lost 2 bases and 1 base, there was a span of 12 bases. CDR3 length: 16 amino acids. The CDR3 coding sequence is TGTGCCACCAGCAGAAGTACAGAATTGGCCAAAAACATTCAGTACTTC. This translates into CATSRSTELAKNIQYF.

The V and J genes are TRBV11-2 and TRBJ2-2; 10 bases align to TRBD1. The CDR3 is 14 residues long. CDR1 is SGHAT, CDR2 FQNNGV, per germline. Trimming took 7 bases from V and 6 from J; bases not matched to a gene: 5. Written as DNA, the CDR3 is TGTGCCAGCAACAGACAGGGGGCTGCCGGGGAGCTGTTTTTT. Translated, it gives CASNRQGAAGELFF.

The chain links TRBV6-5 to TRBJ2-7; D is possibly TRBD2 (5 bases). The CDR3 has 12 residues. Germline V CDR1 and CDR2: MNHEY, SVGAGI. V shed 3 bases and J shed 7 bases, with 10 bases lying between them. Here the CDR3 DNA reads TGTGCCAGCAGTTATGACGGCGGGGAGCAGTACTTC. This gives the protein CASSYDGGEQYF.